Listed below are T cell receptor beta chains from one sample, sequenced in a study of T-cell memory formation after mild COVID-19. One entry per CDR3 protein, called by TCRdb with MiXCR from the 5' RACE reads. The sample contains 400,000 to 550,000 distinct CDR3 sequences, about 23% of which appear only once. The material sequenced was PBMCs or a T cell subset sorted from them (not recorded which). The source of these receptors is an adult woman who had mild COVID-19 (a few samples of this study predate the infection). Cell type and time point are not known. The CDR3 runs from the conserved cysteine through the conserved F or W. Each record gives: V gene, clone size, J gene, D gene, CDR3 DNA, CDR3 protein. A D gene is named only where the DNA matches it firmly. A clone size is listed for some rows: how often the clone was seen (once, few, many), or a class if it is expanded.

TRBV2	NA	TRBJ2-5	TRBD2	TGTGCCAGCATTGCGGGAGTAAGGGAAGAGACCCAGTACTTC	CASIAGVREETQYF
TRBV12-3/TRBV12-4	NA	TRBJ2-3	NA	TGTGCCAGCAGTCCTCTCGGGGGAGGTTTGTCAGATACGCAGTATTTT	CASSPLGGGLSDTQYF
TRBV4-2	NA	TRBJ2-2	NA	TGTGCCAGCAGCCAACTTAAAGCGGGGAACACCGGGGAGCTGTTTTTT	CASSQLKAGNTGELFF
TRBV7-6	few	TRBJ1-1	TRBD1	TGTGCCAGCAGCTCCAGAAAACTCGGGACAGGGGCTGAAGCTTTCTTT	CASSSRKLGTGAEAFF
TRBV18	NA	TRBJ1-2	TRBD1	TGTGCCAGCTCACCAGATTTTGGACAGGGATCGGGAGGCTACACCTTC	CASSPDFGQGSGGYTF
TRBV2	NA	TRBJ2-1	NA	TGTGCCAGCAGCCTACAGGGAATTCCCAACAATGAGCAGTTCTTC	CASSLQGIPNNEQFF
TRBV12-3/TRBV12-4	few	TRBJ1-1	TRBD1	TGTGCCAGCAGTTCGAACGCGGCACAGGGGATTGGGACTGAAGCTTTCTTT	CASSSNAAQGIGTEAFF
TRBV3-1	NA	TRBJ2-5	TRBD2	TGTGCCAGCAGCTTGACTAGCGCCAGAGAGACCCAGTACTTC	CASSLTSARETQYF
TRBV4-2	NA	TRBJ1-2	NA	TGTGCCAGCAGCCAAGAGGCCGGTCCGGTTAACTATGGCTACACCTTC	CASSQEAGPVNYGYTF
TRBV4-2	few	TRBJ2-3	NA	TGTGCCAGCAGCCACTCCACGTCAACAGATACGCAGTATTTT	CASSHSTSTDTQYF
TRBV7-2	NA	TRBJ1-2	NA	TGTGCCAGCAGCCGGACACCCCCAGCTACCTTTGGCTACACCTTC	CASSRTPPATFGYTF
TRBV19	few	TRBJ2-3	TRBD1	TGTGCCAGTAGTTGGACAGGGAACACAGATACGCAGTATTTT	CASSWTGNTDTQYF
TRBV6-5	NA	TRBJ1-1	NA	TGTGCCAGCAGTTACTCTCTGGGGGGACTAACTCAAGCTTTCTTT	CASSYSLGGLTQAFF
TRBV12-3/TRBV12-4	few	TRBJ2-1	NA	TGTGCCAGCAGCCCCAGGACCCAATCCTACAATGAGCAGTTCTTC	CASSPRTQSYNEQFF
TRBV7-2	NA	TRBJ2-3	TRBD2	TGTGCCAGCAGCTTAGCGGTCCTAGCGGGAGGTAGTGATACGCAGTATTTT	CASSLAVLAGGSDTQYF
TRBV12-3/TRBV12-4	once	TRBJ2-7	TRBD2	TGTGCCAGCAGTTTAGGGGTAGCGGGGCCCGAGCAGTACTTC	CASSLGVAGPEQYF
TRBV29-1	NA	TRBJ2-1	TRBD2	TGCAGCGTTGAAGACCGAGAGCGGGGGGCTCACAATGAGCAGTTCTTC	CSVEDRERGAHNEQFF
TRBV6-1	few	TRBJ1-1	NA	TGTGCCAGCAGAGGGCCCTGGAACACTGAAGCTTTCTTT	CASRGPWNTEAFF
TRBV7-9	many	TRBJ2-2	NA	TGTGCCAGCAGCTTAGATCCCACGGTCCCAAGGGAGCTGTTTTTT	CASSLDPTVPRELFF
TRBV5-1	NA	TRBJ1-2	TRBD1	TGCGCCAGCAGCCGACGGACAGGGGGCGTAGGGGATGGCTACACCTTC	CASSRRTGGVGDGYTF
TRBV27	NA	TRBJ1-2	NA	TGTGCCAGCAGTCCCACCCGGCTAAATCGGGGCTACACCTTC	CASSPTRLNRGYTF
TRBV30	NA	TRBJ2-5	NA	TGTGCCTGGAGTAAAGTCTCGGGGGAGACCCAGTACTTC	CAWSKVSGETQYF
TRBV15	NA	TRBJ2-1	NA	TGTGCCACCAGCACGTTACGGGGGAATGAGCAGTTCTTC	CATSTLRGNEQFF
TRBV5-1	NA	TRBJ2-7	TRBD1	TGCGCCAGCAGCCAACAGGGGTTAGAGCAGTACTTC	CASSQQGLEQYF
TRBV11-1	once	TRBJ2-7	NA	TGTGCCAGCAGCGTTATAAGGGAAGAGCAGTACTTC	CASSVIREEQYF
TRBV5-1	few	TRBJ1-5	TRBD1	TGCGCCAGCAGCTCACAGGGGCTCAATCAGCCCCAGCATTTT	CASSSQGLNQPQHF
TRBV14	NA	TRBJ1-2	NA	TGTGCCAGCAGCCAACGAATGGACGGCGACTATGGCTACACCTTC	CASSQRMDGDYGYTF
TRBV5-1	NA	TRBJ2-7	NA	TGCGCCAGCAGCATTCGGGACACCCGAGGCTACGAGCAGTACTTC	CASSIRDTRGYEQYF